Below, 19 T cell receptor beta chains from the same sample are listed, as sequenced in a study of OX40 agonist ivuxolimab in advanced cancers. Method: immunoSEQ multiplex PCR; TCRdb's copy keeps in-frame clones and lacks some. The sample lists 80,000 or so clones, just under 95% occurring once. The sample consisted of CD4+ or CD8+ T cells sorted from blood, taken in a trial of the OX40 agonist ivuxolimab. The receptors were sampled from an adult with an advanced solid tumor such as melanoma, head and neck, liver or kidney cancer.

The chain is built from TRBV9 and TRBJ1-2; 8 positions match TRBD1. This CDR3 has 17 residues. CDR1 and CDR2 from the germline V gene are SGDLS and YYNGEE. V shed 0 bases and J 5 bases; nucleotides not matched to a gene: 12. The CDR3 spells CASSVARAGGNVYGYTF. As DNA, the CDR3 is TGTGCCAGCAGCGTAGCTCGGGCAGGGGGCAACGTTTATGGCTACACCTTC.

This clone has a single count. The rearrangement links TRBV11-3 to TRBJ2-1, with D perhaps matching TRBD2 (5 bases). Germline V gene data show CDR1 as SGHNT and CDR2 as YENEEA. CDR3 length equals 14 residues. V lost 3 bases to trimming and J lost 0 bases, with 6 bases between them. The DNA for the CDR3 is TGTGCCAGCAGCTTTAGCGACTCCTACAATGAGCAGTTCTTC. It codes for CASSFSDSYNEQFF.

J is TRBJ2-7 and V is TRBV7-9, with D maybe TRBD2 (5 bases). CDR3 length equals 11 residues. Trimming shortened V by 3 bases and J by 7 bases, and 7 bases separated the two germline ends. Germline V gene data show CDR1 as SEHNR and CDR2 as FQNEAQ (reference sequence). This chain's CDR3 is CASSFTGEQYF. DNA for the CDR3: TGTGCCAGCAGCTTTACGGGGGAGCAGTACTTC.

As DNA, the CDR3 is TGTGCCAGCAGTTCGACCGACCTCGGAAACACCATATATTTT. Protein: CASSSTDLGNTIYF. V and J are TRBV6-1 and TRBJ1-3; D not certain. CDR3 length: 14 residues. CDR1 and CDR2 from the germline V gene are MNHNS and SASEGT. The V end lost 5 bases, the J end lost 4 bases, and 12 bases lay between the germline ends.

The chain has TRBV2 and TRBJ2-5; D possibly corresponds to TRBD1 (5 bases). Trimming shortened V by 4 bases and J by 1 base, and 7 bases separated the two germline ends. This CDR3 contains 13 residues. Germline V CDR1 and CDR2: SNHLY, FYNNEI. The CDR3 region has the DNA TGTGCCAGCAGTGGAGACAGCCAAGAGACCCAGTACTTC. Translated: CASSGDSQETQYF.

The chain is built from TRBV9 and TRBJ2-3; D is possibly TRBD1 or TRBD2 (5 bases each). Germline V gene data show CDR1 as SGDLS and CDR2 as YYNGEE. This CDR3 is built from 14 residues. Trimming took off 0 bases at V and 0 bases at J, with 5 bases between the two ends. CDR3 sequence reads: CASSVGDSTDTQYF. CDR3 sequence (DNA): TGTGCCAGCAGCGTAGGGGACAGCACAGATACGCAGTATTTT.

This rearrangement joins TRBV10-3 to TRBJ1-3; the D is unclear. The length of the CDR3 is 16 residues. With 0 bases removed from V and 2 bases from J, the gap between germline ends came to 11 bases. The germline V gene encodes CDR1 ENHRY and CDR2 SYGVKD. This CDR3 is CAISESVQNTGNTIYF. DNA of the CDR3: TGTGCCATCAGTGAGTCGGTTCAGAATACTGGAAACACCATATATTTT.

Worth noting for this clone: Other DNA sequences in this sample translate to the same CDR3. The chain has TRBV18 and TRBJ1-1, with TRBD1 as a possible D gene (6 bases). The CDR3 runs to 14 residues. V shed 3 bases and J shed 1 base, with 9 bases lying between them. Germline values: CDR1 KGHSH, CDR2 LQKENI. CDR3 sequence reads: CASSPQGGNTEAFF. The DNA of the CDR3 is TGTGCCAGCTCACCTCAAGGGGGGAACACTGAAGCTTTCTTT.

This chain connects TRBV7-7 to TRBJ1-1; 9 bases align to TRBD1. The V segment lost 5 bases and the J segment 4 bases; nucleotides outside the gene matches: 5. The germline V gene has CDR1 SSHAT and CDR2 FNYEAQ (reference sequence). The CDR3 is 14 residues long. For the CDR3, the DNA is TGTGCCAGCAGCCCGGACAGGGGAAGCACTGAAGCTTTCTTT. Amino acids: CASSPDRGSTEAFF.

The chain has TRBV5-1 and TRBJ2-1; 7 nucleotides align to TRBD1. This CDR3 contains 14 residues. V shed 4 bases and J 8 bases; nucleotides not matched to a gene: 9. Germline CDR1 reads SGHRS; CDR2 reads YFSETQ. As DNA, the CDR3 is TGCGCCAGCAGCCGAGGTACAGGGGACCATGAGCAGTTCTTC. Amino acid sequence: CASSRGTGDHEQFF. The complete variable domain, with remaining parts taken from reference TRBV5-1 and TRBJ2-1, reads KAGVTQTPRYLIKTRGQQVTLSCSPISGHRSVSWYQQTPGQGLQFLFEYFSETQRNKGNFPGRFSGRQFSNSRSEMNVSTLELGDSALYLCASSRGTGDHEQFFGPGTRLTVL.

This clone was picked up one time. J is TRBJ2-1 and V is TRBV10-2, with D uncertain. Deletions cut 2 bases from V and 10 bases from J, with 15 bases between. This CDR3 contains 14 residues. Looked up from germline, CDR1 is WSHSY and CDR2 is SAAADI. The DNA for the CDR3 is TGCGCCAGCAGTGAGGTGTTTGGCACCGCCGAGCAGTTCTTC. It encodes CASSEVFGTAEQFF.

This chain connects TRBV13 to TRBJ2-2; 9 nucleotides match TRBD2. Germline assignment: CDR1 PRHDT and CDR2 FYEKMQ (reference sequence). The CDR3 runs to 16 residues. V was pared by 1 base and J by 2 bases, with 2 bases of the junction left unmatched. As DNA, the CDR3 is TGTGCCAGCAGCTTAGTTAGCGGGGGCAACACCGGGGAGCTGTTTTTT. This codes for CASSLVSGGNTGELFF.

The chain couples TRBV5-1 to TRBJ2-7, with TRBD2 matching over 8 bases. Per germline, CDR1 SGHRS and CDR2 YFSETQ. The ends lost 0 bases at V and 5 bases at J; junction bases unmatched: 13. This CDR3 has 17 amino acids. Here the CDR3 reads CASSLGLARGFADEQYF. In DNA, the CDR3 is TGCGCCAGCAGCTTGGGACTAGCGAGGGGTTTTGCGGACGAGCAGTACTTC.

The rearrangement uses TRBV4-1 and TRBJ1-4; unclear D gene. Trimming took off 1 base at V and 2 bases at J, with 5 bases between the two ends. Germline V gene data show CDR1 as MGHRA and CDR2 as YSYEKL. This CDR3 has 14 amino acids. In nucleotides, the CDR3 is TGCGCCAGCAGCCAAGTGGGGACTAATGAAAAACTGTTTTTT. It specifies CASSQVGTNEKLFF.

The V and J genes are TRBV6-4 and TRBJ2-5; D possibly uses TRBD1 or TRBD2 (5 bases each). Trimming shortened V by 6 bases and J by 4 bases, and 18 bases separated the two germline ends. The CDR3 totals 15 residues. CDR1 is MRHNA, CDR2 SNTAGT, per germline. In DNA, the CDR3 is TGTGCCAGCAGCACCCGATGGGGACCCGGAGAGACCCAGTACTTC. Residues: CASSTRWGPGETQYF.

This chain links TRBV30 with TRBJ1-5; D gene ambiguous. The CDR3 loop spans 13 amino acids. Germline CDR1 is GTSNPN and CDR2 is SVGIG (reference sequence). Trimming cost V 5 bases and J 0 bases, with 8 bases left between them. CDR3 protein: CAWAITSNQPQHF. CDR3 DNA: TGTGCCTGGGCTATCACTAGCAATCAGCCCCAGCATTTT.

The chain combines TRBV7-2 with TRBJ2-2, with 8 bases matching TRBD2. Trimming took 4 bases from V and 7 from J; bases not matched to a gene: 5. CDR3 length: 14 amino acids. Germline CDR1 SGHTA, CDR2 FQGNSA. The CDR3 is CASSSGLASGELFF. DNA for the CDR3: TGTGCCAGCAGCTCCGGACTAGCCAGCGGGGAGCTGTTTTTT. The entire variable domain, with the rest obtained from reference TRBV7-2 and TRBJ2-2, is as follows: GAGVSQSPSNKVTEKGKDVELRCDPISGHTALYWYRQSLGQGLEFLIYFQGNSAPDKSGLPSDRFSAERTGGSVSTLTIQRTQQEDSAVYLCASSSGLASGELFFGEGSRLTVL.

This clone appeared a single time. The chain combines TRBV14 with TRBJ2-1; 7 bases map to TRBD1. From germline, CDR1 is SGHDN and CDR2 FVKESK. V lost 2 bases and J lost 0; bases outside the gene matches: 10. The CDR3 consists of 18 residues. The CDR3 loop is CASSQRDSSLSSYNEQFF. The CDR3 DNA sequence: TGTGCCAGCAGCCAAAGGGACAGTTCCTTAAGCTCCTACAATGAGCAGTTCTTC.

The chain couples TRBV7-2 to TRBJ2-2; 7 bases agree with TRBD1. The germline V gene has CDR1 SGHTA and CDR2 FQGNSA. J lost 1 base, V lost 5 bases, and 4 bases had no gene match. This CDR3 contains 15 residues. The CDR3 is CASSLGGVNTGELFF. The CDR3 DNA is TGTGCCAGCAGCCTAGGGGGCGTGAACACCGGGGAGCTGTTTTTT.